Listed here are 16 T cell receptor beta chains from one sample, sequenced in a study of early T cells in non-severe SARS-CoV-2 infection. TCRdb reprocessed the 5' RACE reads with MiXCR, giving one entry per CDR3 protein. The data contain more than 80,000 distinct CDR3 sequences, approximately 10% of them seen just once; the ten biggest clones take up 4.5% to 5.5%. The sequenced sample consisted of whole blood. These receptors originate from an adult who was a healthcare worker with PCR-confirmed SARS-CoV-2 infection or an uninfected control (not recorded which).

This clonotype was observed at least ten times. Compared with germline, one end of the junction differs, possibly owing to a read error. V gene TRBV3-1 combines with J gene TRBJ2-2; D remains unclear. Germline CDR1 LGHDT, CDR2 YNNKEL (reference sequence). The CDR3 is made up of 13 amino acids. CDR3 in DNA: TGTGCCAGCAGCCAAGGGAACGCCGGGGAGCTGTTTTTT. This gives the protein CASSQGNAGELFF.

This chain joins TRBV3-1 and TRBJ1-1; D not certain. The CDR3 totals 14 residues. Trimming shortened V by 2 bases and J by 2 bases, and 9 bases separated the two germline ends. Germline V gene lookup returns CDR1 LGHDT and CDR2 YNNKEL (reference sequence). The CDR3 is CASSQRSPNTEAFF. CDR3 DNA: TGTGCCAGCAGCCAAAGGTCGCCTAACACTGAAGCTTTCTTT. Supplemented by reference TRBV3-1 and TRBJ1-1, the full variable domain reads DTAVSQTPKYLVTQMGNDKSIKCEQNLGHDTMYWYKQDSKKFLKIMFSYNNKELIINETVPNRFSPKSPDKAHLNLHINSLELGDSAVYFCASSQRSPNTEAFFGQGTRLTVV.

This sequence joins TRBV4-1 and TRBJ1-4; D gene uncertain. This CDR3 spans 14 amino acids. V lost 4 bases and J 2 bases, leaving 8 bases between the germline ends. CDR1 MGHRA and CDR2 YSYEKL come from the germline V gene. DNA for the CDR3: TGCGCCAGCAGCCTTTGGAGTACTAATGAAAAACTGTTTTTT. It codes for CASSLWSTNEKLFF.

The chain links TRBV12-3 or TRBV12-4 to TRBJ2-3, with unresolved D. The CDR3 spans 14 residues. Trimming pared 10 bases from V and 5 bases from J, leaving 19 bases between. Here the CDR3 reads CANWTSPSQDTQYF. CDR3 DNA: TGTGCCAATTGGACGTCCCCCTCCCAAGATACGCAGTATTTT.

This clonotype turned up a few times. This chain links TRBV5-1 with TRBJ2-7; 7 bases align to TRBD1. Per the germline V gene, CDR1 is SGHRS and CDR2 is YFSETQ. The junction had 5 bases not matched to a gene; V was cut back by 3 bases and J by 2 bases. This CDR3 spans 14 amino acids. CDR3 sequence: CASSSRDRAYEQYF. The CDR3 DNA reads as TGCGCCAGCAGCTCCCGTGACAGGGCCTACGAGCAGTACTTC.

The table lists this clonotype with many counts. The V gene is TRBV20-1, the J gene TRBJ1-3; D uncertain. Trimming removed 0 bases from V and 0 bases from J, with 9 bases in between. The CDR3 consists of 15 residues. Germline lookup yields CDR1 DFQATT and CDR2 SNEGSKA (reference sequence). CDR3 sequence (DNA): TGCAGTGCTAGAGATTCGGAAATCTCTGGAAACACCATATATTTT. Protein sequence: CSARDSEISGNTIYF.

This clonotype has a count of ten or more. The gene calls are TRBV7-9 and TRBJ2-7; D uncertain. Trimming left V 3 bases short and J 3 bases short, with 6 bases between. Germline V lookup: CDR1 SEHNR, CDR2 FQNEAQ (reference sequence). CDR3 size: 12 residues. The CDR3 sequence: CASSFNSYEQYF. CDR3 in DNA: TGTGCCAGCAGCTTTAACAGCTACGAGCAGTACTTC.

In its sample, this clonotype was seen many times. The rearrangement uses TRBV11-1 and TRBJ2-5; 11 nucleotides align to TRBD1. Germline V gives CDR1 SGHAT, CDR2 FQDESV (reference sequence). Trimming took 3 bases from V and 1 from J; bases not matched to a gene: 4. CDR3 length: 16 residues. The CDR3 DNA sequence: TGTGCCAGCAGCTTTACCGGGACAGGGGGCCAAGAGACCCAGTACTTC. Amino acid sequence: CASSFTGTGGQETQYF.

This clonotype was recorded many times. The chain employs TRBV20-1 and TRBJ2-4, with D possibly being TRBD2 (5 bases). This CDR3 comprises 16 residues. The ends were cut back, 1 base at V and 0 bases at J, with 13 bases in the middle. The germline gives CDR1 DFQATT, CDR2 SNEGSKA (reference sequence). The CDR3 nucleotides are TGCAGTGCTAGAGTCCGACAAGCGGTAGCCAAAAACATTCAGTACTTC. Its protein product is CSARVRQAVAKNIQYF.

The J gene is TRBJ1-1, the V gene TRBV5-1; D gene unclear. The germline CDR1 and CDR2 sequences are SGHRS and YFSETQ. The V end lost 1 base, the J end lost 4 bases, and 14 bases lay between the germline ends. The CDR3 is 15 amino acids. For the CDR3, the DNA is TGCGCCAGCAGCTTGAACCCCATGGGTTCCACTGAAGCTTTCTTT. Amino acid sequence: CASSLNPMGSTEAFF.

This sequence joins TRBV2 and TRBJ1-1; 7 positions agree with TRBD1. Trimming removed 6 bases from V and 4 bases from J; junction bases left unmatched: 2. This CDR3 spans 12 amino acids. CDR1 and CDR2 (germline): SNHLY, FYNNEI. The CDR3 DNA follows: TGTGCCAGCAGGGGGGACAGCACTGAAGCTTTCTTT. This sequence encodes CASRGDSTEAFF.

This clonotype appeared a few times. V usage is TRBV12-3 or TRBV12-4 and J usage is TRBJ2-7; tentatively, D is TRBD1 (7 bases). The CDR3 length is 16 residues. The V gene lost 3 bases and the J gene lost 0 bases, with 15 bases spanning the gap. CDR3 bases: TGTGCCAGCAGTTTTCAGGGGGGCGGAAGCTCCTACGAGCAGTACTTC. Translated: CASSFQGGGSSYEQYF.

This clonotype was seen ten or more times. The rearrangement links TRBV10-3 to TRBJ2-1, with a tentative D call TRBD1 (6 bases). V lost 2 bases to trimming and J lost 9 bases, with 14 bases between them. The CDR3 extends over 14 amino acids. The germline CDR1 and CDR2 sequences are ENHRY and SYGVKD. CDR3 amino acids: CAISEPQGRVEQFF. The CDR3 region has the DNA TGTGCCATCAGTGAGCCCCAGGGGCGGGTTGAGCAGTTCTTC.

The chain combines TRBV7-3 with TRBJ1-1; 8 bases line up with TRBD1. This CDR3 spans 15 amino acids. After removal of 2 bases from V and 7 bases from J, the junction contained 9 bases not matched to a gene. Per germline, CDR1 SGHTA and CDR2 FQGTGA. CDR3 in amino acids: CASSLRAGQVNEAFF. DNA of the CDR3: TGTGCCAGCAGCTTACGCGCGGGACAGGTTAATGAAGCTTTCTTT.

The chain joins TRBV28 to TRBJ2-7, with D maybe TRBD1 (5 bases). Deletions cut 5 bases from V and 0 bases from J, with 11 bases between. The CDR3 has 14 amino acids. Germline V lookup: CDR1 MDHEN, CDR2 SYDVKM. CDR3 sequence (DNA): TGTGCCAGCAGTCCCCCCAGGGACTCCTACGAGCAGTACTTC. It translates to CASSPPRDSYEQYF.

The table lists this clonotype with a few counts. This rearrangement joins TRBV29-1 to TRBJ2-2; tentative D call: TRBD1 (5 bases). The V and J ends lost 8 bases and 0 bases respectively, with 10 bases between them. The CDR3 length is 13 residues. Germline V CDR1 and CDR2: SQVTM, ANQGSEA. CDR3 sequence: CSQGAPNTGELFF. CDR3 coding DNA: TGCAGCCAAGGGGCCCCGAACACCGGGGAGCTGTTTTTT.